One and the same sample provided the 21 T cell receptor beta chains below, sequenced in a study of T cells after yellow fever vaccination. Using its own MiXCR run on the 5' RACE reads, TCRdb lists one record per CDR3 protein. The sample has some 350,000 distinct CDR3 sequences, 3% to 4.5% seen once; the top ten hold roughly 26%. This material consisted of PBMCs, taken 5 days after the yellow fever booster vaccination. Receptors were obtained from a man between 18 and 35 years old who received the YFV17D yellow fever vaccine.

This clonotype was seen repeatedly, ten times or more. The rearrangement links TRBV5-1 to TRBJ1-2; the match to TRBD1 covers 7 bases. Per the germline V gene, CDR1 is SGHRS and CDR2 is YFSETQ. Trimming removed 4 bases from V and 4 bases from J; junction bases left unmatched: 7. This CDR3 contains 14 residues. CDR3 DNA: TGCGCCAGCAGCCGACGGACAGGAGCCTATGGCTACACCTTC. It specifies CASSRRTGAYGYTF.

This clonotype turned up a few times. This chain's CDR3 is CASSNGQDQPQHF. In DNA, the CDR3 is TGTGCCAGCTCAAACGGACAGGACCAGCCCCAGCATTTT. V usage is TRBV18 and J usage is TRBJ1-5; 7 nucleotides align to TRBD1. Germline CDR1 is KGHSH and CDR2 is LQKENI. CDR3 length: 13 amino acids. Trimming at V came to 5 bases and at J to 7 bases, leaving 5 bases not matched to a gene.

This clonotype was picked up a small number of times. The chain recombines TRBV5-6 with TRBJ2-3; either TRBD1 or TRBD2 may fit D (5 bases each). V was shortened by 6 bases and J by 1 base, with 9 bases between the two germline ends. The CDR3 loop spans 13 amino acids. Germline CDR1 reads SGHDT; CDR2 reads YYEEEE. The CDR3 coding sequence is TGTGCCAGCAACCAGGGAGGCACAGATACGCAGTATTTT. It specifies CASNQGGTDTQYF.

This clonotype has a handful of counts. CDR3 residues: CAWRPLWGAGEKLFF. DNA for the CDR3: TGTGCCTGGAGGCCCTTATGGGGGGCCGGTGAAAAACTGTTTTTT. The gene calls are TRBV30 and TRBJ1-4; maybe TRBD1 (6 bases). The CDR3 is 15 residues long. With 3 bases removed from V and 7 bases from J, the gap between germline ends came to 18 bases. Germline CDR1 and CDR2: GTSNPN and SVGIG (reference sequence).

This clonotype has only a few counts. V is TRBV20-1 and J is TRBJ2-1; TRBD2 matches at 10 bases. Germline CDR1 reads DFQATT; CDR2 reads SNEGSKA (reference sequence). The CDR3 sequence is 16 residues long. Trimming cost V 1 base and J 6 bases; bases outside gene matches: 9. CDR3 DNA sequence: TGCAGTGCTAGAGGCCGAAGCGGGGGGGCCATCAATGAGCAGTTCTTC. Translation: CSARGRSGGAINEQFF.

This sequence joins TRBV2 and TRBJ2-3, with D possibly called TRBD1 or TRBD2 (6 bases each). There are 14 residues in the CDR3. Trimming removed 7 bases at V and 2 bases at J, with 13 bases between. CDR1 is SNHLY, CDR2 FYNNEI, per germline. CDR3 DNA: TGTGCCAGCAATGCGGGGACAATCACAGATACGCAGTATTTT. Its protein product is CASNAGTITDTQYF.

The chain uses TRBV20-1 and TRBJ2-7; no clear D. Between the trimmed V and J ends, which lost 4 bases and 3 bases, there was a span of 13 bases. The CDR3 is 13 residues long. Germline V lookup: CDR1 DFQATT, CDR2 SNEGSKA (reference sequence). CDR3 amino acids: CSAMGFVGYEQYV. The CDR3 nucleotides are TGCAGTGCTATGGGTTTTGTAGGCTACGAGCAGTACGTC.

About this clonotype itself: Without the conserved terminal phenylalanine or tryptophan, this CDR3 likely stems from a read error. The gene calls are TRBV6-2 or TRBV6-3 and TRBJ2-2, with D possibly TRBD1 on 5 matching bases. CDR1 and CDR2 (germline): MNHEY, SVGEGT. The CDR3 is 16 amino acids. Deletions cut 6 bases from V and 6 bases from J, with 20 bases between. CDR3 loop: CASRRDAGNGSGELFS. CDR3 coding DNA: TGTGCCAGCAGAAGAGACGCAGGGAATGGCTCCGGGGAGCTGTTTTCT.

At least ten counts were recorded for this clonotype. J is TRBJ1-5 and V is TRBV10-3; D unclear. CDR1 is ENHRY and CDR2 is SYGVKD in the germline V gene. Trimming stripped 5 bases from V and 5 bases from J, with 7 bases between. The CDR3 extends over 12 amino acids. The CDR3 loop is CAISSSYQPQHF. The CDR3 nucleotides are TGTGCCATCAGTAGCAGTTATCAGCCCCAGCATTTT.

This clonotype occurred a few times. The CDR3 DNA reads as TGTGCCAGCAGCCTCGCGACTAGCGGGGGGGGCGGGTGGCAAGAGACCCAGTACTTC. Translation gives CASSLATSGGGGWQETQYF. The chain uses TRBV5-4 and TRBJ2-5; 14 positions agree with TRBD2. With 4 bases clipped from V and 2 bases from J, the junction kept 13 bases outside the gene matches. The CDR3 has 19 residues. Germline values: CDR1 SGHNT, CDR2 YYREEE (reference sequence).

This clonotype has only a few counts. The chain has TRBV6-4 and TRBJ2-1; 11 bases match TRBD2. V gave up 2 bases and J gave up 8 bases; unmatched junction bases: 5. CDR3 length equals 15 residues. Per the germline V gene, CDR1 is MRHNA and CDR2 is SNTAGT. Here the CDR3 DNA reads TGTGCCAGCAGTGACAGGGCTAGCGGGGGGTATGAGCAGTTCTTC. Its translation is CASSDRASGGYEQFF.

The chain uses TRBV9 and TRBJ1-2; D unresolved. This CDR3 spans 16 amino acids. V was shortened by 1 base and J by 0 bases, with 13 bases between the two germline ends. Germline V gene sequence: CDR1 SGDLS, CDR2 YYNGEE. This chain's CDR3 is CASSVQKDGPNYGYTF. The DNA of the CDR3 is TGTGCCAGCAGCGTACAAAAGGACGGACCTAACTATGGCTACACCTTC.

This clonotype showed up many times. V usage is TRBV6-5 and J usage is TRBJ2-7; 10 bases align to TRBD2. The CDR3 is 18 residues long. Germline CDR1 MNHEY, CDR2 SVGAGI. J was trimmed by 4 bases and V by 0 bases; bases with no gene match: 12. For the CDR3, the DNA is TGTGCCAGCAGTTACTCGGGTGGGGCCCTAGCGGGGGTGTACGAGCAGTACTTC. Translated: CASSYSGGALAGVYEQYF.

V gene TRBV15 combines with J gene TRBJ2-5; no clear D gene. Trimming removed 0 bases at V and 5 bases at J, with 10 bases between. CDR3 size: 14 residues. The germline CDR1 and CDR2 sequences are LNHNV and YYDKDF (reference sequence). The chain's CDR3 is CATSRDGQNETQYF. CDR3 DNA sequence: TGTGCCACCAGCAGAGACGGGCAGAACGAGACCCAGTACTTC.

This clonotype was seen many times. This chain connects TRBV18 to TRBJ1-4, with TRBD1 matching 8 bases. The length of the CDR3 is 13 residues. V lost 6 bases, J lost 7 bases, and 4 bases stayed unmatched. Germline CDR1 is KGHSH and CDR2 is LQKENI. In DNA form, the CDR3 reads TGTGCCAGCTCCCCGACAGGGGTTGAAAAACTGTTTTTT. It is translated as CASSPTGVEKLFF.

The chain's CDR3 is CASSPLLSGTGGYTF. DNA of the CDR3: TGTGCCAGCTCACCGCTTTTATCAGGGACCGGGGGCTACACCTTC. The V call is TRBV18, the J call TRBJ1-2; perhaps TRBD1 as D (5 bases). The germline gives CDR1 KGHSH, CDR2 LQKENI. Deletions cut 3 bases from V and 8 bases from J, with 19 bases between. This CDR3 is 15 amino acids long. The variable domain in full, with the rest retrieved from reference TRBV18 and TRBJ1-2, is NAGVMQNPRHLVRRRGQEARLRCSPMKGHSHVYWYRQLPEEGLKFMVYLQKENIIDESGMPKERFSAEFPKEGPSILRIQQVVRGDSAAYFCASSPLLSGTGGYTFGSGTRLTVV.

A few counts support this clonotype. The chain carries TRBV28 and TRBJ2-1, with 7 bases identical to TRBD1. The CDR3 has 13 amino acids. The V and J ends lost 8 bases and 7 bases, in that order; junction bases with no gene match: 8. The V gene's germline CDR1 is MDHEN and CDR2 SYDVKM. The CDR3 DNA sequence: TGTGCCAGCCATCTCGGGACAGATAATGAGCAGTTCTTC. Protein: CASHLGTDNEQFF.

The V call is TRBV4-3, the J call TRBJ2-2; 13 bases map to TRBD2. Trimming cost V 1 base and J 1 base; bases outside gene matches: 12. The V gene's germline CDR1 is LGHNA and CDR2 YSLEER. The length of the CDR3 is 21 residues. As DNA, the CDR3 is TGCGCCAGCAGCCAAGGGCCGGTACTAGCGGGGGGGCGTCTGAACACCGGGGAGCTGTTTTTT. Translated, it gives CASSQGPVLAGGRLNTGELFF.

This clonotype was counted only a few times. The chain carries TRBV29-1 and TRBJ1-1, with D possibly being TRBD1 (5 bases). The germline V gene has CDR1 SQVTM and CDR2 ANQGSEA. Between the trimmed V and J ends, which lost 6 bases and 10 bases, there was a span of 18 bases. CDR3 length equals 12 residues. This CDR3 reads CSVEGQAVGAFF. The CDR3 bases are TGCAGCGTCGAGGGGCAGGCTGTAGGAGCTTTCTTT.

This clonotype was detected only a few times. In nucleotides, the CDR3 is TGTGCCAGTAGTATTAGAGGGGCGGGACAGCCCCAGCATTTT. It yields the protein CASSIRGAGQPQHF. The chain carries TRBV19 and TRBJ1-5; perhaps TRBD1 as D (5 bases). Trimming took off 3 bases at V and 7 bases at J, with 13 bases between the two ends. The CDR3 consists of 14 residues. CDR1 and CDR2 (germline): LNHDA, SQIVND (reference sequence).

A few counts support this clonotype. The chain recombines TRBV7-6 with TRBJ2-3; 7 bases are shared with TRBD2. CDR1 is SGHVS, CDR2 FNYEAQ, per germline. With 5 bases clipped from V and 2 bases from J, the junction kept 7 bases outside the gene matches. The CDR3 totals 15 residues. CDR3 sequence: CASSRGTTYTDTQYF. In DNA, the CDR3 is TGTGCCAGCAGCCGCGGGACTACGTACACAGATACGCAGTATTTT.